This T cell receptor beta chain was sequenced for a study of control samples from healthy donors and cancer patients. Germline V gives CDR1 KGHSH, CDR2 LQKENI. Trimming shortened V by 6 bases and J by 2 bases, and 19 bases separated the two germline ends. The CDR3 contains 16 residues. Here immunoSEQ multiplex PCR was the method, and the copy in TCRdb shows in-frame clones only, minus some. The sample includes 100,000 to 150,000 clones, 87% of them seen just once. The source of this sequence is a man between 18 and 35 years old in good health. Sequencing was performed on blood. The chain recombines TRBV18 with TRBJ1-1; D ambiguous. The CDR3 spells CASSRPIGRINTEAFF. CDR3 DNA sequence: TGTGCCAGCTCCCGCCCCATAGGGCGCATTAACACTGAAGCTTTCTTT.